This TCR beta chain was captured in a study of T cell repertoires in cytomegalovirus infection. For the study at large: Based on public TCR beta signatures, there were indications of CMV infection and of a matching HLA type. Study-level results: Carriage of CMV together with the relevant HLA was identifiable through cumulative public TCR beta family frequency.

This clonotype turned up a few times. Its antigen remains unidentified. MiXCR, run by TCRdb on the reads, gives a single entry per CDR3 protein. The sample consists of almost 300,000 distinct CDR3 sequences, approximately 10% of them appearing once. The sequencing sample was made of PBMCs. The clonotype comes from a human donor in good health (CMV status not recorded). Some clones in this sample may be carry-over from other donors' samples.

CDR3 protein: CSVEKNTEAFF. The DNA for the CDR3 is TGCAGTGTGGAGAAGAACACTGAAGCTTTCTTT. The chain has TRBV20-1 and TRBJ1-1; D uncertain. Trimming took 7 bases from V and 1 from J, leaving 7 bases between them. The CDR3 loop spans 11 amino acids. CDR1 is DFQATT, CDR2 SNEGSKA, per germline (reference sequence).